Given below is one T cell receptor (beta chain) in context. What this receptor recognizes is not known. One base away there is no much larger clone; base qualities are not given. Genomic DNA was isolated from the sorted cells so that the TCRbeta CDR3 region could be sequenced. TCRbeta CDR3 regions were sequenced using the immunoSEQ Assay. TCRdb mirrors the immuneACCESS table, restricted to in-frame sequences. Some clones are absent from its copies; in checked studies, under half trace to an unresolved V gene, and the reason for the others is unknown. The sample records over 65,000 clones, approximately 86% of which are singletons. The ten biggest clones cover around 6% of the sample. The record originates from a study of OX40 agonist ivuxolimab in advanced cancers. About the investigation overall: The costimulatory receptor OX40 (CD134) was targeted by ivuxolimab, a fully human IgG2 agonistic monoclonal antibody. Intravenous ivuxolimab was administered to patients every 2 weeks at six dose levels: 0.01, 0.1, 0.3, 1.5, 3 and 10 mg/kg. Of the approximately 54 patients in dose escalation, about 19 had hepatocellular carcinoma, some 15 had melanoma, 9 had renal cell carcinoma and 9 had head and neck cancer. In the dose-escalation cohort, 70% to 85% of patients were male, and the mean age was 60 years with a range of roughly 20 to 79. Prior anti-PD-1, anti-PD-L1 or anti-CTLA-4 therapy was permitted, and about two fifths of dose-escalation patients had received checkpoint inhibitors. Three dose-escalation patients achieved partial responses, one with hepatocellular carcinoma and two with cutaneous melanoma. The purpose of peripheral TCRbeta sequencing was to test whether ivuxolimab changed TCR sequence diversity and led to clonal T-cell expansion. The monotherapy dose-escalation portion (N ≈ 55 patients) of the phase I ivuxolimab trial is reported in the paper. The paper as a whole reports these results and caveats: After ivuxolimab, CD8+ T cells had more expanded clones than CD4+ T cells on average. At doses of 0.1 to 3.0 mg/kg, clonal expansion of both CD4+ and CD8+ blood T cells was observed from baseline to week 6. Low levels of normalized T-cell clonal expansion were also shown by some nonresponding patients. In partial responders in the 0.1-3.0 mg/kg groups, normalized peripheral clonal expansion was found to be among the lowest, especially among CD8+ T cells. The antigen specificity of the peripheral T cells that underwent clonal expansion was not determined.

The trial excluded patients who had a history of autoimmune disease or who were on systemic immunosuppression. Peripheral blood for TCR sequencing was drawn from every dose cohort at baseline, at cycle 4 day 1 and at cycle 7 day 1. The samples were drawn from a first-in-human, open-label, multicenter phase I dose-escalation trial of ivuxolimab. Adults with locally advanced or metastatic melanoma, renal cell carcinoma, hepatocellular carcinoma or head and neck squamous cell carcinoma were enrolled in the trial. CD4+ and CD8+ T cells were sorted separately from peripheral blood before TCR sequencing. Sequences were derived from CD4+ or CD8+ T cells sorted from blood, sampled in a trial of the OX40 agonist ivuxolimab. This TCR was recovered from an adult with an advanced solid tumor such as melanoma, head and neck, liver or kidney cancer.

The nucleotide sequence reads TGTGCCAGCAGTCCAGACAGGGCCTCTAACTATGGCTACACCTTC. Its coded protein is CASSPDRASNYGYTF. The chain was built from TRBV27 and TRBJ1-2, and TRBD1 matches 7 of the central bases. The CDR3 measures 15 amino acids from cysteine to phenylalanine. The kept DNA is CDR3 alone, 45 bases in frame from the first base. V is trimmed back by 5 bases and J by 0 bases, and the junction contains 6 bases that no gene match accounts for. The germline V gene (reference sequence) sets CDR1 to MNHEY and CDR2 to SMNVEV.